This T cell receptor beta chain appears in the sequencing data of a study of shared clonotypes between healthy human individuals. The CDR3 consists of 14 residues. Between the trimmed V and J ends, which lost 4 bases and 7 bases, there was a span of 17 bases. Looked up from germline, CDR1 is MNHEY and CDR2 is SVGAGI. Assay used: immunoSEQ multiplex PCR; TCRdb lists only in-frame clones, some missing. The profile covers some 380,000 clones, with 96% appearing a single time and approximately 0.32% taken by the ten largest. The source material was memory CD8+ T cells sorted from blood. Subset described: CD45RO+ cells pooled with CCR7-negative TemRA cells. The rearrangement links TRBV6-5 to TRBJ2-7; D possibly corresponds to TRBD2 (6 bases). The origin of this receptor is a man younger than 40 in good health. The CDR3 sequence is CASSFRMGRLEQYF. For the CDR3, the DNA is TGTGCCAGCAGTTTCCGCATGGGGAGGCTAGAGCAGTACTTC.